This T cell receptor beta chain was captured in a study of blood T cell repertoires in COVID-19. Measured with immunoSEQ multiplex PCR; TCRdb has only the in-frame clones, and not every one. The table lists 350,000 to 450,000 clones, under 85% of them singletons. Those who participated ranged in age from roughly 18 to 95 years and resided in some 24 US areas. V lost 5 bases, J lost 0 bases, and 13 bases lay in between. The CDR3 sequence is 15 residues long. Germline CDR1 is LNHNV and CDR2 is YYDKDF (reference sequence). This clone has just a few counts. The clonotype comes from a woman in her forties or fifties who had recovered from COVID-19. Sequencing was done on a sample of PBMCs or T cells enriched from blood (not recorded which). The gene calls are TRBV15 and TRBJ1-1; D unresolved. The CDR3 DNA reads as TGTGCCACCAGCCCCGGAGGACTCATGAACACTGAAGCTTTCTTT. Translating it yields CATSPGGLMNTEAFF.